This T cell receptor beta chain was recovered during a study of blood T cell repertoires in COVID-19. On the study more broadly: Sources were T cells, B-cell-depleted T cells, or PBMCs; the material itself was cDNA or gDNA.

The sample holds one count of this clone. The V end was cut by 0 bases, the J end by 7 bases, with 16 bases between. The CDR3 sequence is 15 residues long. Germline V gene sequence: CDR1 SGHRS, CDR2 YFSETQ. Original processing methods: For nucleated cells, counts were estimated from reference gene primer amplification. Data came from immunoSEQ multiplex PCR; TCRdb stores just in-frame clones and leaves some out. V and J calls and clone size follow that table, whereas D and trimming were derived from the DNA. Of about 190,000 clones listed, about 90% are singletons. The TCR originated in a man aged 18 to 29 with active or convalescent COVID-19. The specimen was peripheral blood. The gene calls are TRBV5-1 and TRBJ1-2, with a possible D match to TRBD1 (5 bases). CDR3 DNA: TGCGCCAGCAGCTTGGACAGGACAAACTATGGTGGCTACACCTTC. Protein product: CASSLDRTNYGGYTF.